Sequencing of this T cell receptor (beta chain) was carried out in a study of glioma-infiltrating T cells after dendritic cell vaccination. V was pared by 4 bases and J by 5 bases, with 4 bases of the junction left unmatched. In germline, CDR1 is SQVTM, CDR2 ANQGSEA. This CDR3 is 13 amino acids long. Sequenced by immunoSEQ multiplex PCR; TCRdb stores in-frame clones only, minus some. There are approximately 84,000 clones in the sample; approximately 90% occur only once, and approximately 14% lies in the top ten. Specimen: blood, collected before dendritic cell vaccination. This clonotype originated in a human donor with glioblastoma. This chain uses TRBV29-1 with TRBJ2-1; 8 bases line up with TRBD1. CDR3 sequence: CSVAGQVNNEQFF. CDR3 nucleotide sequence: TGCAGCGTTGCGGGACAGGTGAACAATGAGCAGTTCTTC.